This record looks at one T cell receptor (beta chain) sequence and its context. The antigen remains undetermined. This sample was included in a study of T cells after yellow fever vaccination. Per the germline V gene, CDR1 is SQVTM and CDR2 is ANQGSEA. The CDR3 totals 10 residues. The ends were cut back, 6 bases at V and 9 bases at J, with 9 bases in the middle. Study-wide findings and caveats: Subsequent booster samples again held most clones from primary vaccination (nearly 98% CD4, 85% to 90% CD8).

The TCR cDNA carried a universal primer site and UMIs from 5'RACE template switching. TCRdb re-called the 5' RACE reads through MiXCR, storing one row per CDR3 protein. This table holds approximately 330,000 distinct CDR3 sequences, over 3.5% found once. The sequencing used PBMCs, collected 5 days after the yellow fever booster vaccination. This sequence was found in a man between 18 and 35 years old who received the YFV17D yellow fever vaccine. The V and J genes are TRBV29-1 and TRBJ2-1, with a tentative D call TRBD2 (5 bases). The CDR3 loop reads CSVRAVEQFF. As DNA, the CDR3 is TGCAGCGTACGAGCGGTTGAGCAGTTCTTC.